These T cell receptor beta chains were read from a single sample in a study of blood T cell repertoires in COVID-19. Method: immunoSEQ multiplex PCR; TCRdb's copy keeps in-frame clones and lacks some. The data show nearly 15,000 clones, with 70% to 75% seen just once and 12% to 15% held by the top ten. Input material: peripheral blood. The receptors derive from a man aged 60 to 69 with acute or convalescent COVID-19. The CDR3 runs from the conserved cysteine through the conserved F or W. D genes are given only for firm matches. Some rows have no size entry. The others give once, few or many, or a class for an expanded clone.

J gene | V gene | clone size | D gene | CDR3 protein | CDR3 DNA
TRBJ2-2 | TRBV11-2 | NA | TRBD1 | CASSLEMTGITGELFF | TGTGCCAGCAGCTTAGAGATGACAGGGATAACCGGGGAGCTGTTTTTT
TRBJ1-2 | TRBV18 | once | TRBD1 | CASSPGQGRNGYTF | TGTGCCAGCTCACCAGGACAGGGCAGGAATGGCTACACCTTC
TRBJ2-1 | TRBV7-3 | once | TRBD2 | CASSPTGGGGINEQFF | TGTGCCAGCAGCCCTACGGGAGGTGGGGGGATAAATGAGCAGTTCTTC
TRBJ1-2 | TRBV18 | NA | NA | CASSRDSDYGYTF | TGTGCCAGCTCCCGTGATTCGGACTATGGCTACACCTTC
TRBJ2-7 | TRBV2 | NA | NA | CASSERQITYEQYF | TGTGCCAGCAGTGAGAGGCAGATAACCTACGAGCAGTACTTC
TRBJ1-3 | TRBV6-5 | NA | NA | CASSYSSGGGNTIYF | TGTGCCAGCAGTTACTCGTCGGGGGGTGGAAACACCATATATTTT
TRBJ2-7 | TRBV2 | NA | NA | CASSGMNFYEQYF | TGTGCCAGCAGTGGTATGAACTTCTACGAGCAGTACTTC
TRBJ2-7 | TRBV18 | NA | TRBD1 | CASSPAPGQANEQYF | TGTGCCAGCTCACCAGCCCCGGGACAGGCCAACGAGCAGTACTTC
TRBJ2-3 | TRBV7-2 | NA | TRBD2 | CASSLVGTSGLTDTQYF | TGTGCCAGCAGCTTAGTAGGGACTAGCGGCCTCACAGATACGCAGTATTTT
TRBJ1-1 | TRBV5-1 | NA | TRBD1 | CASSAGTGSVTEAFF | TGCGCCAGCAGCGCCGGGACAGGGTCGGTCACTGAAGCTTTCTTT
TRBJ2-7 | TRBV18 | NA | TRBD1 | CASSLGQTLYEQYF | TGTGCCAGCTCCCTGGGACAGACCCTCTACGAGCAGTACTTC
TRBJ1-4 | TRBV12-3/TRBV12-4 | NA | NA | CASSPYLSEKLFF | TGTGCCAGCAGTCCGTATCTGTCCGAAAAACTGTTTTTT
TRBJ2-5 | TRBV7-2 | NA | TRBD2 | CASSPTSGSPETQYF | TGTGCCAGCAGCCCGACTAGCGGGAGCCCAGAGACCCAGTACTTC
TRBJ2-1 | TRBV7-9 | NA | TRBD2 | CASSLGAGGVNEQFF | TGTGCCAGCAGCTTAGGGGCGGGAGGAGTCAATGAGCAGTTCTTC
TRBJ2-1 | TRBV5-1 | NA | TRBD2 | CASSLDGTSGREQFF | TGCGCCAGCAGCTTGGACGGGACTAGCGGGAGGGAGCAGTTCTTC
TRBJ2-1 | TRBV5-1 | NA | NA | CASSFSSYEQFF | TGCGCCAGCAGCTTTAGCAGCTATGAGCAGTTCTTC
TRBJ1-5 | TRBV19 | NA | NA | CASKRGTVGLNNQPQHF | TGTGCCAGCAAAAGAGGCACTGTGGGGCTGAACAATCAGCCCCAGCATTTT
TRBJ2-7 | TRBV12-5 | NA | NA | CASGLVLPSLHYEQYF | TGTGCTAGTGGTTTGGTACTACCATCCCTCCACTACGAGCAGTACTTC
TRBJ1-1 | TRBV6-5 | NA | TRBD1 | CASSYSVTGTTRAFF | TGTGCCAGCAGTTACTCCGTGACAGGGACAACTAGGGCTTTCTTT
TRBJ2-4 | TRBV15 | NA | TRBD2 | CATSPRRGAKNIQYF | TGTGCCACCAGCCCCCGGCGGGGGGCCAAAAACATTCAGTACTTC
TRBJ2-3 | TRBV6-2/TRBV6-3 | NA | TRBD2 | CASSYSMGLAGDTQYF | TGTGCCAGCAGTTACTCGATGGGACTAGCGGGAGATACGCAGTATTTT
TRBJ1-6 | TRBV3-1/TRBV3-2 | few | NA | CASSQAGVSSPLHF | TGTGCCAGCAGCCAAGCAGGGGTGAGTTCACCCCTCCACTTT
TRBJ2-5 | TRBV29-1 | NA | TRBD2 | CSVEWGGETQYF | TGCAGCGTTGAATGGGGGGGGGAGACCCAGTACTTC
TRBJ1-2 | TRBV4-1 | NA | TRBD1 | CASSQVGTANYGYTF | TGCGCCAGCAGCCAAGTCGGGACAGCTAACTATGGCTACACCTTC
TRBJ2-2 | TRBV5-4 | NA | TRBD1 | CASRNKQGANTGELFF | TGTGCCAGCAGGAATAAACAGGGGGCGAACACCGGGGAGCTGTTTTTT
TRBJ2-1 | TRBV5-1 | few | TRBD2 | CASSLYAGGSGHNEQFF | TGCGCCAGCAGCTTGTATGCGGGAGGGTCCGGCCACAATGAGCAGTTCTTC
TRBJ1-2 | TRBV12-5 | NA | TRBD1 | CASGLARPTGGDIYGYTF | TGTGCTAGTGGTTTGGCACGTCCGACAGGGGGCGATATTTATGGCTACACCTTC
TRBJ1-2 | TRBV5-6 | NA | TRBD1 | CASSNKGALGDTF | TGTGCCAGCAGCAATAAGGGGGCCCTCGGGGACACCTTC
TRBJ2-7 | TRBV19 | NA | NA | CASSIAAGWTYEQYF | TGTGCCAGTAGTATAGCGGCAGGGTGGACGTACGAGCAGTACTTC
TRBJ1-1 | TRBV9 | NA | NA | CASSPKPGHKGDTEAFF | TGTGCCAGCAGCCCAAAACCGGGACACAAAGGAGACACTGAAGCTTTCTTT
TRBJ1-6 | TRBV2 | few | TRBD1 | CASHPPGQGNSPLHF | TGTGCCAGCCACCCCCCGGGACAGGGTAATTCACCCCTCCACTTT
TRBJ2-7 | TRBV10-3 | NA | TRBD2 | CAISESGLAGEYEQYF | TGTGCCATCAGTGAGTCGGGCCTAGCGGGGGAATACGAGCAGTACTTC
TRBJ1-1 | TRBV11-2 | NA | NA | CASSLSSNTEAFF | TGTGCCAGCAGCTTGAGTAGTAACACTGAAGCTTTCTTT
TRBJ2-2 | TRBV12-5 | NA | TRBD2 | CASGLPTLAGVGGELFF | TGTGCTAGTGGTTTGCCAACCCTAGCGGGAGTTGGCGGGGAGCTGTTTTTT
TRBJ1-6 | TRBV5-6 | few | TRBD1 | CASSPDRADNSPLHF | TGTGCCAGCAGCCCAGACAGGGCTGATAATTCACCCCTCCACTTT
TRBJ1-2 | TRBV25-1 | NA | NA | CASTPSTGYGYTF | TGTGCCAGCACCCCGTCCACGGGCTATGGCTACACCTTC
TRBJ2-1 | TRBV18 | NA | TRBD1 | CASSPGTGVSPNSYNEQFF | TGTGCCAGCTCACCTGGGACAGGGGTAAGCCCAAACTCCTACAATGAGCAGTTCTTC
TRBJ2-2 | TRBV9 | NA | NA | CASSVAGSGETGELFF | TGTGCCAGCAGCGTAGCGGGTTCTGGGGAGACCGGGGAGCTGTTTTTT
TRBJ1-1 | TRBV30 | NA | NA | CAWKPGVTEAFF | TGTGCCTGGAAACCAGGGGTCACTGAAGCTTTCTTT
TRBJ1-3 | TRBV19 | NA | NA | CASSKLRADSGNTIYF | TGTGCCAGTAGTAAATTGAGGGCCGACTCTGGAAACACCATATATTTT
TRBJ2-7 | TRBV3-1/TRBV3-2 | NA | NA | CASSQDRSGEQYF | TGTGCCAGCAGCCAAGATCGCTCGGGGGAGCAGTACTTC
TRBJ1-2 | TRBV7-9 | NA | TRBD1 | CASRDTGDTYGYTF | TGTGCCAGCAGGGACACAGGGGACACCTATGGCTACACCTTC
TRBJ2-3 | TRBV9 | NA | TRBD2 | CASSTSGRTFTDTQYF | TGTGCCAGCAGCACTAGCGGGAGGACGTTCACAGATACGCAGTATTTT
TRBJ1-2 | TRBV25-1 | NA | NA | CASGESGYTF | TGTGCCAGCGGAGAGAGCGGCTACACCTTC
TRBJ2-4 | TRBV9 | NA | TRBD1 | CASSAGQARNIQYF | TGTGCCAGCAGCGCCGGACAGGCCCGGAACATTCAGTACTTC
TRBJ1-2 | TRBV2 | NA | NA | CASSEWMSGQVYGYTF | TGTGCCAGCAGTGAATGGATGTCTGGCCAGGTCTATGGCTACACCTTC
TRBJ1-4 | TRBV15 | NA | NA | CATSRVTPGLEKLFF | TGTGCCACCAGCAGAGTTACTCCGGGACTTGAAAAACTGTTTTTT
TRBJ2-2 | TRBV5-1 | NA | NA | CASSRVDLFSGELFF | TGCGCCAGCAGCCGGGTAGATCTGTTCTCCGGGGAGCTGTTTTTT
TRBJ2-4 | TRBV7-9 | NA | TRBD1 | CASSQTGIAKNIQYF | TGTGCCAGCAGCCAGACAGGGATAGCCAAAAACATTCAGTACTTC
TRBJ1-1 | TRBV3-1/TRBV3-2 | NA | NA | CASSLTTRNTEAFF | TGTGCCAGCAGCCTGACGACAAGAAACACTGAAGCTTTCTTT
TRBJ1-2 | TRBV3-1/TRBV3-2 | NA | NA | CASSQGDYYGYTF | TGTGCCAGCAGCCAAGGGGACTACTATGGCTACACCTTC